This record looks at one T cell receptor beta chain sequence and its context. Germline V gives CDR1 KGHDR, CDR2 SFDVKD. V was pared by 5 bases and J by 2 bases, with 17 bases between. The CDR3 consists of 16 residues. The sample originates from a study of blood T cell repertoires in COVID-19. Study details: Collection of acute and convalescent COVID-19 samples took place in the United States, Italy and Spain. The analysed material was cDNA or gDNA that came from T cells, B-cell-depleted T cells, or PBMCs.

In the study's own analysis: For nucleated cells, counts were estimated from reference gene primer amplification. Sequencing used immunoSEQ multiplex PCR; TCRdb keeps in-frame clones, though not all of them. V, J and clone size were drawn from that table, and D and trimming were deduced from the DNA. The sample shows 20,000 to 25,000 clones, 75% to 95% of them seen only once. The sequence was collected from a human donor in a cohort sampled during active COVID-19. J is TRBJ2-5 and V is TRBV24-1, with D possibly being TRBD2 (6 bases). The sample taken for sequencing was peripheral blood. In nucleotides, the CDR3 is TGTGCCACCAGTGGCCACGGGGGAGTCGGACAAGAGACCCAGTACTTC. Its translation: CATSGHGGVGQETQYF.